The rows below give T cell receptor beta chains drawn from one sample of a study of T cell responses to AZD1222 COVID-19 vaccine. Assay used: immunoSEQ multiplex PCR; TCRdb lists only in-frame clones, some missing. The sample has about 200,000 clones, about 92% seen once. The sample was peripheral blood, taken on day 0 of AZD1222 vaccination. The receptors were sampled from an adult in good health. Each CDR3 is given with its conserved first and last residue. A D gene is named only where the DNA matches it firmly. Clone sizes are given selectively: once, few, many, or a class where the clone is expanded.

clone_size j_call d_call v_call cdr3_nt cdr3_aa
- TRBJ2-2 TRBD1 TRBV6-2/TRBV6-3 TGTGCCAGCAGTCCCTGGGACAGGGGTCGCGACACCGGGGAGCTGTTTTTT CASSPWDRGRDTGELFF
- TRBJ2-5 - TRBV24-1 TGTGCCACCAGTGACACCAGTGACAGGCACCAAGAGACCCAGTACTTC CATSDTSDRHQETQYF
- TRBJ1-6 - TRBV24-1 TGTGCCACCAGTGATTCGCAGGGTAGGACCCTCCACTTT CATSDSQGRTLHF
once TRBJ2-2 TRBD1 TRBV6-5 TGTGCCAGCAGACGGGACAGGGCAAACACCGGGGAGCTGTTTTTT CASRRDRANTGELFF
- TRBJ2-2 TRBD1 TRBV11-1 TGTGCCAGCAGCTTTCTACAGGGGTTGGCCGGGGAGCTGTTTTTT CASSFLQGLAGELFF
- TRBJ1-3 - TRBV7-9 TGTGCCAGCAGCTTAGGGGGCAGCCTAAACACCATATATTTT CASSLGGSLNTIYF
- TRBJ1-6 - TRBV7-9 TGTGCCAGCAGCTTCATACCCAAAGGTTCACCCCTCCACTTT CASSFIPKGSPLHF
- TRBJ2-1 - TRBV11-3 TGTGCCAGCAGCTTATTAGGCAGCGGACCATACAATGAGCAGTTCTTC CASSLLGSGPYNEQFF
- TRBJ1-1 - TRBV28 TGTGCCAGCAGTCCGAGGACAACCCTAGGGAACACTGAAGCTTTCTTT CASSPRTTLGNTEAFF
- TRBJ1-2 TRBD1 TRBV5-4 TGTGCCAGCAGCGATCCGGGACAGGGTTTTCGGGGCTACACCTTC CASSDPGQGFRGYTF
- TRBJ1-5 - TRBV28 TGTGCCAGCAGTAGCGGACAGCTCTTCAATCAGCCCCAGCATTTT CASSSGQLFNQPQHF
- TRBJ2-6 - TRBV6-6 TGTGCCAGCATCGACTCTGGGGCCAACGTCCTGACTTTC CASIDSGANVLTF
- TRBJ1-2 TRBD1 TRBV6-1 TGTGCCAGCAGCTTCCAACAGGGGGGCTATGGCTACACCTTC CASSFQQGGYGYTF
- TRBJ2-1 TRBD2 TRBV6-2/TRBV6-3 TGTGCCAGCAGCCCTGGACTAGCGGGGGGCTTTTCCTACAATGAGCAGTTCTTC CASSPGLAGGFSYNEQFF
- TRBJ1-2 - TRBV27 TGTGCCAGCAGTTTAATTGGGACGGAGACTAACTATGGCTACACCTTC CASSLIGTETNYGYTF
- TRBJ2-7 - TRBV19 TGTGCCAGTAGTATTGGACCAAGCTCCTACGAGCAGTACTTC CASSIGPSSYEQYF
- TRBJ1-3 - TRBV6-5 TGTGCCAGCAGGGGGACAACCTCTGGAAACACCATATATTTT CASRGTTSGNTIYF
- TRBJ2-7 - TRBV4-1 TGCGCCAGCAGCCAAGTTCAACCCACCTCCTACGAGCAGTACTTC CASSQVQPTSYEQYF
- TRBJ2-1 - TRBV19 TGTGCCAGTAGTCCCTCGGGACGCGGGTTCGTAGAGCAGTTCTTC CASSPSGRGFVEQFF
- TRBJ2-2 - TRBV27 TGTGCCAGCAAAAGGGGGGCGCGCACCGGGGAGCTGTTTTTT CASKRGARTGELFF
- TRBJ1-1 TRBD1 TRBV4-1 TGCGCCAGCAGCTCGCAAGCCGGGGACAGCACTGAAGCTTTCTTT CASSSQAGDSTEAFF
few TRBJ1-2 - TRBV5-4 TGTGCCAGCAGCTTGGAGTTTGACTATGGCTACACCTTC CASSLEFDYGYTF
once TRBJ2-7 - TRBV19 TGTGCCAGTAGGCAAGGCTACGAGCAGTACTTC CASRQGYEQYF
few TRBJ1-4 TRBD1 TRBV7-9 TGTGCCAGCAGCTCATCCGGGACAGGGTTAAGGGAAAAACTGTTTTTT CASSSSGTGLREKLFF
- TRBJ2-2 - TRBV29-1 TGCAGCGTTGGGGTCTCCCCCGGGGAGCTGTTTTTT CSVGVSPGELFF
- TRBJ2-2 TRBD2 TRBV9 TGTGCCAGCAGCGTAGAAGCGGGGAATGCGAACACCGGGGAGCTGTTTTTT CASSVEAGNANTGELFF
- TRBJ2-1 - TRBV11-3 TGTGCCAGCAGTCGACGGGCGGATACTTACAATGAGCAGTTCTTC CASSRRADTYNEQFF
- TRBJ1-1 - TRBV9 TGTGCCAGCAGCTCCCGAGAGGGGTCGGAAGCTTTCTTT CASSSREGSEAFF
- TRBJ2-5 - TRBV6-2/TRBV6-3 TGTGCCAGCAGTTACACCGGGCTCAGGTTCGGGGGGACCCAGTACTTC CASSYTGLRFGGTQYF
- TRBJ1-1 - TRBV20-1 TGCAGTGCCCTTCTCAACACTGAAGCTTTCTTT CSALLNTEAFF
- TRBJ1-2 - TRBV28 TGTGCCAGCCAGGGGATCGGTGGCTATGGCTACACCTTC CASQGIGGYGYTF
- TRBJ1-5 - TRBV10-3 TGTGCCACTCAACAGGGCCCCGATCAGCCCCAGCATTTT CATQQGPDQPQHF
- TRBJ2-5 - TRBV7-9 TGTGCCAGCAGCGGAAAAGGTCCAGGGAGAGAGACCCAGTACTTC CASSGKGPGRETQYF